This T cell receptor beta chain comes out of a study of blood T cell repertoires in COVID-19. Study-level information: The samples span acute and convalescent COVID-19 from the United States, Italy and Spain.

Cohorts were assigned according to the clinical history that participants reported. Under the authors' procedure: It was from reference gene primer amplification that nucleated cell counts were estimated. Clones were read by immunoSEQ multiplex PCR, and TCRdb kept only the in-frame ones, dropping some. The DNA was the basis for D and trimming; V, J and clone size are from that table. Of 300,000 to 350,000 clones listed, 80% to 90% are singletons. There are 16 residues in the CDR3. V shed 0 bases and J shed 3 bases, with 14 bases lying between them. Looked up from germline, CDR1 is LGHNA and CDR2 is YNFKEQ.

The clonotype comes from a young man who had recovered from COVID-19. Sequencing input: PBMCs or T cells enriched from blood (not recorded which). The rearrangement uses TRBV4-2 and TRBJ1-2; the D is unclear. The CDR3 reads CASSQDLAGTYYGYTF. CDR3 coding DNA: TGTGCCAGCAGCCAAGATCTTGCGGGTACCTACTATGGCTACACCTTC.